This T cell receptor beta chain was recovered during a study of CD8 T cells in Susac syndrome. V was clipped by 0 bases and J by 7 bases; unmatched bases: 9. The CDR3 extends over 15 amino acids. Germline CDR1 reads LGHNA; CDR2 reads YNFKEQ. The RNA, about 0.5 to 1 ug, was put through reverse transcription using random hexamers. TCRdb reprocessed the immunoSEQ multiplex PCR reads via MiXCR and lists one record per CDR3 protein. The data hold about 240,000 distinct CDR3 sequences, with 90% to 96% observed a single time. The sequenced sample was CD4+ T cells from PBMCs. V and J are TRBV4-2 and TRBJ2-7; the match to TRBD2 covers 7 bases. The TCR comes from a human donor with Susac syndrome. The CDR3 reads CASSQEGRESGEQYF. The CDR3 nucleotides are TGTGCCAGCAGCCAAGAAGGGCGGGAGTCGGGTGAGCAGTACTTC.